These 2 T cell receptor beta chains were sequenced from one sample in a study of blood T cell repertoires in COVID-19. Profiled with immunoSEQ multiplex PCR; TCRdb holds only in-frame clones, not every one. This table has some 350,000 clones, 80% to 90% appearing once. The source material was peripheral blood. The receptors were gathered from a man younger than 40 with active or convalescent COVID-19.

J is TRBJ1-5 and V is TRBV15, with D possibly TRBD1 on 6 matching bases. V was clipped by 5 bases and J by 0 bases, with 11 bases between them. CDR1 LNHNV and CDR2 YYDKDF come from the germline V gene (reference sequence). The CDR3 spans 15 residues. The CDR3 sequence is CATSDSGVSNQPQHF. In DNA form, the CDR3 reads TGTGCCACCAGCGACTCAGGGGTTAGCAATCAGCCCCAGCATTTT.

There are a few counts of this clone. This CDR3 is CASSPQGAYGYTF. CDR3 nucleotides: TGTGCCAGCAGCCCGCAGGGGGCCTATGGCTACACCTTC. The chain links TRBV5-4 to TRBJ1-2, with 8 bases that match TRBD1. With V trimmed by 4 bases and J by 4 bases, 3 bases remained unmatched. CDR1 SGHNT and CDR2 YYREEE come from the germline V gene (reference sequence). CDR3 length: 13 residues.